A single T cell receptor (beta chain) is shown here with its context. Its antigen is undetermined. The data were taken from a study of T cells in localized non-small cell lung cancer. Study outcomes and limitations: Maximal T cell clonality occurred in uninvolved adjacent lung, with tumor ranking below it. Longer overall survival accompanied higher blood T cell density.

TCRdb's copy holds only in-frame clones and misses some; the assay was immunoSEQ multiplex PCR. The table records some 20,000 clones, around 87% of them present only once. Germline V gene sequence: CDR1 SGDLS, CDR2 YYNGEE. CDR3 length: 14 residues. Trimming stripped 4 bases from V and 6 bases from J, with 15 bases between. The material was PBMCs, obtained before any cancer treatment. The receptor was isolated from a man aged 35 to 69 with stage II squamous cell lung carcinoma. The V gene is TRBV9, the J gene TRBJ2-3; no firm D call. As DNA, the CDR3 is TGTGCCAGCAGCTCTCGCCTAGAGTGGGATACGCAGTATTTT. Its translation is CASSSRLEWDTQYF.